Sequencing of this TCR beta chain was carried out in a study of CD8 T cells in ankylosing spondylitis. Notes on the study in general: Some motif variants had been reported before (in reactive arthritis synovial fluid and blood).

CDR1 is DFQATT, CDR2 SNEGSKA, per germline (reference sequence). Trimming shortened V by 0 bases and J by 13 bases, and 7 bases separated the two germline ends. The CDR3 covers 11 residues. TCRdb independently ran MiXCR on the 5' RACE reads; one entry per CDR3 protein. The sample includes 210,000 or so distinct CDR3 sequences, around a quarter of them seen just once. This clonotype was seen repeatedly, ten times or more. Antigen unknown. Sequencing input: blood, either unsorted or a sorted T cell fraction (not recorded which). The sequence was collected from a male donor with ankylosing spondylitis or in good health (not recorded which). The chain combines TRBV20-1 with TRBJ1-6, with D unresolved. CDR3 region: CSARDQWPLHF. CDR3 DNA: TGCAGTGCTAGAGATCAGTGGCCCCTCCACTTT.